This T cell receptor beta chain was obtained from a study of T cell responses to AZD1222 COVID-19 vaccine. Study at large: Both about-4-week and about-12-week second-dose recipients were combined. General study results and limits: Spike-specific TCRs gained breadth and depth after people received two AZD1222 doses. Baseline seropositivity characterized only a handful of AZD1222 recipients. Scientists sampled the repertoires only once the peak T cell response had passed.

The CDR3 consists of 15 residues. Germline V CDR1 and CDR2: SGHRS, YFSETQ. V lost 4 bases and J lost 7, with 17 bases in between. This table comes from immunoSEQ multiplex PCR, and its TCRdb copy is limited to in-frame clones, with some not included. The data contain about 120,000 clones, 90% of them singletons. Remarks on this clone: What it binds is unknown.

This specimen consisted of peripheral blood, obtained on day 0 of AZD1222 vaccination. The V call is TRBV5-1, the J call TRBJ1-4; TRBD1 is a possible D gene (5 bases). The TCR comes from an adult in good health. CDR3 coding DNA: TGCGCCAGCAGCCTCGGGGGTAGCTCGAGTGAAAAACTGTTTTTT. This gives the protein CASSLGGSSSEKLFF.